These T cell receptor beta chains were read from a single sample in a study of blood T cell repertoires in COVID-19. Only in-frame clones appear in the TCRdb table, and some are missing; sequencing was by immunoSEQ multiplex PCR. The sample has 280,000 or so clones; roughly 86% are singletons. What was sequenced was peripheral blood. The origin of the receptors is a man aged 18 to 30 with active or convalescent COVID-19. Both conserved end residues are part of each CDR3.

V: TRBV27; J: TRBJ2-5; CDR3: CASSSGLGFGETQYF
V: TRBV19; J: TRBJ1-3; CDR3: CASNPTGSGNTIYF
V: TRBV7-6; J: TRBJ1-1; CDR3: CASSSPGQGVTEAFF
V: TRBV10-3; J: TRBJ1-6; CDR3: CAIRDRFPYNSPLHF
V: TRBV7-9; J: TRBJ2-1; CDR3: CASSAPRVPAYNEQFF
V: TRBV5-1; J: TRBJ1-4; CDR3: CASSLLQGEEKLFF
V: TRBV23-1; J: TRBJ2-7; CDR3: CASSPGQGSYEQYF
V: TRBV4-3; J: TRBJ2-3; CDR3: CASSHLAGYSTDTQYF
V: TRBV4-3; J: TRBJ2-3; CDR3: CASSQEPAGAPTDTQYF
V: TRBV2; J: TRBJ1-2; CDR3: CAGCWDRNSYYGYTF
V: TRBV7-8; J: TRBJ2-1; CDR3: CASSVASTGSYNEQFF
V: TRBV11-3; J: TRBJ2-4; CDR3: CASSLGLAGGTKNIQYF
V: TRBV5-6; J: TRBJ2-7; CDR3: CASSSPAGVGTYEQYF
V: TRBV4-1; J: TRBJ2-5; CDR3: CASSAVGGGARETQYF
V: TRBV3-1/TRBV3-2; J: TRBJ2-1; CDR3: CATRKEPGQGFNEQFF
V: TRBV2; J: TRBJ2-5; CDR3: CASRDGLAGEKTQYF
V: TRBV19; J: TRBJ2-7; CDR3: CASSQRGGSYEQYF
V: TRBV2; J: TRBJ2-7; CDR3: CASSDLGGTGVYEQYF
V: TRBV3-1/TRBV3-2; J: TRBJ2-1; CDR3: CASSQDPPSGGKDEQFF
V: TRBV4-3; J: TRBJ2-1; CDR3: CASSQVPGRPAYNEQFF
V: TRBV2; J: TRBJ1-1; CDR3: CASNTDRLNTEAFF
V: TRBV6-2/TRBV6-3; J: TRBJ2-1; CDR3: CASSLLAVNNEQFF
V: TRBV6-2/TRBV6-3; J: TRBJ2-2; CDR3: CASSYLGLMGGELFF
V: TRBV5-6; J: TRBJ1-5; CDR3: CASSFIGAPNQPQHF
V: TRBV27; J: TRBJ1-5; CDR3: CASSSWTDSNQPQHF
V: TRBV25-1; J: TRBJ1-1; CDR3: CASFLDTEAFF
V: TRBV6-4; J: TRBJ2-1; CDR3: CASSGGPGQNEQFF